The 14 T cell receptor beta chains presented below share a single source sample, sequenced in a study of blood T cell repertoires in COVID-19. Clones were read by immunoSEQ multiplex PCR, and TCRdb kept only the in-frame ones, dropping some. The data hold approximately 250,000 clones, with 75% to 90% observed a single time. The specimen sequenced was peripheral blood. The receptors derive from a woman between 65 and 79 years old with COVID-19, enrolled during active disease.

This rearrangement joins TRBV7-9 to TRBJ2-3, with D tentatively TRBD2 (5 bases). The CDR3 contains 14 residues. The V gene lost 1 base and the J gene lost 7 bases, with 12 bases spanning the gap. In germline, CDR1 is SEHNR, CDR2 FQNEAQ (reference sequence). The DNA for the CDR3 is TGTGCCAGCAGCTTAGGGACTTTGCCCTATACGCAGTATTTT. Its protein is CASSLGTLPYTQYF.

This clone was picked up one time. As DNA, the CDR3 is TGTGCCAGCAGCTTGGCCACAGGGGAAAACTATGGCTACACCTTC. It is translated as CASSLATGENYGYTF. V and J are TRBV5-4 and TRBJ1-2; 7 positions match TRBD1. Germline CDR1 SGHNT, CDR2 YYREEE (reference sequence). This CDR3 contains 15 residues. Trimming at V came to 0 bases and at J to 2 bases, leaving 4 bases not matched to a gene. The complete variable domain, with remaining parts taken from reference TRBV5-4 and TRBJ1-2, reads ETGVTQSPTHLIKTRGQQVTLRCSSQSGHNTVSWYQQALGQGPQFIFQYYREEENGRGNFPPRFSGLQFPNYSSELNVNALELDDSALYLCASSLATGENYGYTFGSGTRLTVV.

The chain is built from TRBV4-1 and TRBJ2-5, with D possibly being TRBD2 (5 bases). The germline gives CDR1 MGHRA, CDR2 YSYEKL. The CDR3 totals 13 residues. Deletions cut 1 base from V and 5 bases from J, with 8 bases between. CDR3 coding DNA: TGCGCCAGCAGCCAAGTCTCGGGGGAGACCCAGTACTTC. Translating gives CASSQVSGETQYF.

CDR3 protein: CASSERGDTTEAFF. CDR3 bases: TGTGCCAGCAGTGAACGGGGGGACACCACTGAAGCTTTCTTT. V is TRBV6-1 and J is TRBJ1-1, with TRBD1 as a possible D gene (6 bases). The V and J ends lost 2 bases and 4 bases respectively, with 11 bases between them. Germline assignment: CDR1 MNHNS and CDR2 SASEGT. The CDR3 has 14 residues.

This chain links TRBV5-4 with TRBJ1-2, with TRBD1 identical over 9 bases. The ends lost 1 base at V and 6 bases at J; junction bases unmatched: 10. This CDR3 has 16 amino acids. Germline V gene data show CDR1 as SGHNT and CDR2 as YYREEE (reference sequence). CDR3 loop: CASSLSLVQGANGYTF. The DNA for the CDR3 is TGTGCCAGCAGCTTGTCACTGGTACAGGGGGCTAATGGCTACACCTTC.

The chain has TRBV27 and TRBJ2-4, with D possibly matching TRBD1 (5 bases). This CDR3 is built from 13 residues. The V gene lost 9 bases and the J gene lost 4 bases, with 13 bases spanning the gap. CDR1 is MNHEY, CDR2 SMNVEV, per germline (reference sequence). CDR3 residues: CARLDSPKNIQYF. CDR3 coding DNA: TGTGCCAGGCTCGACAGTCCTAAAAACATTCAGTACTTC.

V and J are TRBV2 and TRBJ1-1; D ambiguous. The ends were cut back, 7 bases at V and 1 base at J, with 13 bases in the middle. This CDR3 contains 14 residues. Germline CDR1 SNHLY, CDR2 FYNNEI. DNA of the CDR3: TGTGCCAGCATATCAATCGGCGGGAACACTGAAGCTTTCTTT. This codes for CASISIGGNTEAFF.

The sample holds a few counts of this clone. The chain couples TRBV4-3 to TRBJ2-2, with 16 bases aligning to TRBD2. V dropped 8 bases and J dropped 1; count of bases not matched to a gene: 7. The V gene's germline CDR1 is LGHNA and CDR2 YSLEER. There are 18 residues in the CDR3. The CDR3 is CASAPGTSGGVNTGELFF. In DNA, the CDR3 is TGCGCCAGCGCCCCCGGGACTAGCGGGGGGGTGAACACCGGGGAGCTGTTTTTT.

The rearrangement joins TRBV3-1 (or the pseudogene TRBV3-2) to TRBJ1-1; D remains ambiguous. The CDR3 has 16 amino acids. Per the germline V gene, CDR1 is LGHDT and CDR2 is YNNKEL (reference sequence). With 0 bases removed from V and 7 bases from J, the gap between germline ends came to 18 bases. Here the CDR3 reads CASSQDPALSWSEAFF. CDR3 nucleotide sequence: TGTGCCAGCAGCCAAGATCCCGCGTTGTCTTGGAGTGAAGCTTTCTTT.

This clone was counted once. The V gene is TRBV7-8, the J gene TRBJ1-2; D ambiguous. Trimming took 1 base from V and 7 from J, leaving 10 bases between them. Germline V gives CDR1 SGHVS, CDR2 FQNEAQ. This CDR3 comprises 13 residues. Here the CDR3 reads CASSLGVRSGYTF. DNA of the CDR3: TGTGCCAGCAGCTTAGGGGTTAGGAGTGGCTACACCTTC. Supplemented by reference TRBV7-8 and TRBJ1-2, the full variable domain reads GAGVSQSPRYKVAKRGQDVALRCDPISGHVSLFWYQQALGQGPEFLTYFQNEAQLDKSGLPSDRFFAERPEGSVSTLKIQRTQQEDSAVYLCASSLGVRSGYTFGSGTRLTVV.

This chain joins TRBV19 and TRBJ2-1, with 8 bases fitting TRBD1. Germline assignment: CDR1 LNHDA and CDR2 SQIVND (reference sequence). The CDR3 is made up of 16 amino acids. V gave up 6 bases and J gave up 0 bases; unmatched junction bases: 7. DNA of the CDR3: TGTGCCAGTAGCGACAGGGGCCAGAGCTCCTACAATGAGCAGTTCTTC. This translates into CASSDRGQSSYNEQFF. The full variable domain, completed using reference TRBV19 and TRBJ2-1, is DGGITQSPKYLFRKEGQNVTLSCEQNLNHDAMYWYRQDPGQGLRLIYYSQIVNDFQKGDIAEGYSVSREKKESFPLTVTSAQKNPTAFYLCASSDRGQSSYNEQFFGPGTRLTVL.

This chain links TRBV7-9 with TRBJ1-2; the D is unclear. Germline V gene sequence: CDR1 SEHNR, CDR2 FQNEAQ (reference sequence). The ends were cut back, 5 bases at V and 5 bases at J, with 15 bases in the middle. CDR3 length: 14 residues. The CDR3 coding sequence is TGTGCCAGCAGCCCCATTTTAAGGGAGTATGGCTACACCTTC. Encoded protein: CASSPILREYGYTF.

V usage is TRBV30 and J usage is TRBJ1-2, with a possible D match to TRBD1 (6 bases). Germline CDR1 reads GTSNPN; CDR2 reads SVGIG (reference sequence). V was pared by 8 bases and J by 5 bases, with 21 bases between. The CDR3 is made up of 14 amino acids. The CDR3 coding sequence is TGTGCCCAAATTCACAGGGCGAACGGGTATGGCTACACCTTC. It translates to CAQIHRANGYGYTF.

The DNA for the CDR3 is TGTGCCAGCAGTGAAGGGGTGAATGGACAGTTAAATTCACCCCTCCACTTT. Translated, it gives CASSEGVNGQLNSPLHF. The chain links TRBV6-1 to TRBJ1-6; a weak D match, TRBD1 (6 bases). Germline V gives CDR1 MNHNS, CDR2 SASEGT. The CDR3 runs 17 residues. The V and J ends lost 1 base and 7 bases respectively, with 17 bases between them.